The following is a T cell receptor beta chain sequence with its context. Antigen: not known. This sample stems from a study of cytomegalovirus exposure and HLA in healthy donors. Overall study findings and caveats: Within a later analysis, the majority of CMV-associated TCR beta chains appeared HLA-restricted.

Unmatched junction bases numbered 4, after V lost 6 bases and J lost 8 bases. There are 12 residues in the CDR3. Germline-derived CDR1 and CDR2 are MNHNY and SVGAGI (reference sequence). Healthy bone marrow donors supplied every sample. Donors likely had unrecorded immune exposures despite being nominally healthy when sampled. 13 Jbeta primers and 60 Vbeta primers were used for the PCR. Original data processing: Later, an analysis found roughly 80 million unique TCR beta chains, and 9.5 million to 12 million of these were shared. Generated by immunoSEQ multiplex PCR, the TCRdb table keeps only in-frame clones and is missing some. V and J calls and clone size are copied from that table; D and trimming were computed from the DNA. This table has 84,000 or so clones, about 81% appearing once.

The sequence was collected from a woman aged 45-59 years in good health and CMV-seronegative. The source material was PBMCs. The chain has TRBV6-6 and TRBJ1-2, with 9 nucleotides matching TRBD1. For the CDR3, the DNA is TGTGCCAGCAGACAGGGGGCGGGAGGCTACACCTTC. It is translated as CASRQGAGGYTF.